This entry features one TCR beta chain sequence. Original methodology: Estimation of nucleated cell counts was performed using reference gene primer amplification. Data came from immunoSEQ multiplex PCR; TCRdb stores just in-frame clones and leaves some out. That table furnishes V, J and clone size, whereas the DNA furnished D and trimming. The sample contains under 140,000 clones, 82% of which appear only once. Trimming cost V 5 bases and J 3 bases; bases outside gene matches: 9. The CDR3 has 15 residues. Germline CDR1 is PRHDT and CDR2 is FYEKMQ (reference sequence). These data originate in a study of blood T cell repertoires in COVID-19. The overall study: Specimens from acute and convalescent COVID-19 originated in the United States, Italy and Spain. Nucleic acid was either cDNA or gDNA, and it came from T cells, B-cell-depleted T cells, or PBMCs.

The receptor was isolated from a woman aged 55-69 years with acute or convalescent COVID-19. This chain links TRBV13 with TRBJ2-7, with TRBD1 matching over 8 bases. The sequenced material came from peripheral blood. Here the CDR3 DNA reads TGTGCCAGCAGCCCTGGGACAGGCGGAAACTACGAGCAGTACTTC. Translated: CASSPGTGGNYEQYF.